The clone carrying this T cell receptor (beta chain) was recorded at least ten times. TCRdb itself ran the 5' RACE reads through MiXCR, one entry per CDR3 protein. Of tens of thousands of distinct CDR3 sequences listed, roughly 14% are singletons. These data are taken from a study of T cells of healthy individuals. The CDR3 is made up of 14 amino acids. V and J are TRBV21-1 and TRBJ2-3; the D segment call TRBD2 is taken from the table without a DNA check. TRBV21-1 is a pseudogene segment. This receptor was taken from a human donor in good health. The CDR3 region is CASRGLAGTDTQYF. The CDR3 DNA is TGTGCCAGCAGGGGACTAGCGGGCACAGATACGCAGTATTTT.